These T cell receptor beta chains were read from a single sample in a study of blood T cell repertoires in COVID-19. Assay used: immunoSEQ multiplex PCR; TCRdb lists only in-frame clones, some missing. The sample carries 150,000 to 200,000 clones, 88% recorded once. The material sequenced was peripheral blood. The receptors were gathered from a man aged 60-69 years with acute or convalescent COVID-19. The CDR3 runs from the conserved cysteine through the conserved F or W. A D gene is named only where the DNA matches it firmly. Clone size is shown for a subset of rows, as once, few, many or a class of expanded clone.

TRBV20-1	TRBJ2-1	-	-	CSAEGLMEQFF	TGCAGTGCCGAGGGCCTTATGGAGCAGTTCTTC
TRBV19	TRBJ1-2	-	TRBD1	CASSRIQGAASNYGYTF	TGTGCCAGTAGCCGCATACAGGGGGCGGCCTCTAACTATGGCTACACCTTC
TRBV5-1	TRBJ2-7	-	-	CASSLDRTAYEQYF	TGCGCCAGCAGCTTGGACAGGACGGCCTACGAGCAGTACTTC
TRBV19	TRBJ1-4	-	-	CASSIRTGNEKLFF	TGTGCCAGTAGTATACGAACAGGGAATGAAAAACTGTTTTTT
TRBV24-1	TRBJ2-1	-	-	CATSDGGGPYNEQFF	TGTGCCACCAGTGACGGCGGGGGCCCCTACAATGAGCAGTTCTTC
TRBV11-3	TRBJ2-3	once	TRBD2	CASSLTRGAGFDDTQYF	TGTGCCAGCAGCTTAACCCGGGGAGCGGGATTTGATGATACGCAGTATTTT
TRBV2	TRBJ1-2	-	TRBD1	CASSTGATGGYTF	TGTGCCAGCAGTACAGGGGCTACGGGAGGCTACACCTTC
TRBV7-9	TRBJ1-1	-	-	CASSSQGGAFTEAFF	TGTGCCAGCAGCTCCCAAGGGGGGGCCTTCACTGAAGCTTTCTTT
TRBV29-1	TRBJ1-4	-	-	CSVVFYGGTNEKLFF	TGCAGCGTTGTTTTCTATGGGGGCACTAATGAAAAACTGTTTTTT
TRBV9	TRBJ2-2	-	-	CASSIMDSTGELFF	TGTGCCAGCAGCATAATGGACAGTACCGGGGAGCTGTTTTTT
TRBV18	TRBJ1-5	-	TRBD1	CASSPLTGESNQPQHF	TGTGCCAGCTCACCACTCACAGGGGAGAGCAATCAGCCCCAGCATTTT
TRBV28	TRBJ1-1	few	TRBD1	CASRPDRTGAFF	TGTGCCAGCAGACCTGACAGGACAGGAGCTTTCTTT
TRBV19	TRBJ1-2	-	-	CASSIDGNYGYTF	TGTGCCAGTAGTATAGACGGGAACTATGGCTACACCTTC
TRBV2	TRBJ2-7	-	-	CASSERATREAYF	TGTGCCAGCAGTGAAAGGGCGACTAGGGAAGCGTACTTC
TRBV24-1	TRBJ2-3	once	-	CATSDSDSADTQYF	TGTGCCACCAGTGACTCGGACAGTGCAGATACGCAGTATTTT
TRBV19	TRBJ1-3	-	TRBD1	CASSQDRGPGNTIYF	TGTGCCAGTAGTCAGGACAGGGGGCCTGGAAACACCATATATTTT
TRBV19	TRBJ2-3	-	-	CASSESWRQYSTDTQYF	TGTGCCAGTAGTGAGTCTTGGAGGCAGTATAGCACAGATACGCAGTATTTT
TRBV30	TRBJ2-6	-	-	CAWSPGAWANVLTF	TGTGCCTGGAGTCCAGGGGCTTGGGCCAACGTCCTGACTTTC
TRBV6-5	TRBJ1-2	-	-	CASRRDPGNGYTF	TGTGCCAGCAGGCGGGACCCTGGGAACGGCTACACCTTC
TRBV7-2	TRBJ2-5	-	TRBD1	CASSSTGVQETQYF	TGTGCCAGCAGCTCGACAGGGGTACAAGAGACCCAGTACTTC
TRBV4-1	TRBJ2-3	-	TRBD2	CASSQDQAGGGDTQYF	TGCGCCAGCAGCCAAGATCAAGCGGGAGGCGGGGATACGCAGTATTTT
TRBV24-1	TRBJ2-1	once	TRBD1	CATAGTENNEQFF	TGTGCCACCGCCGGGACAGAGAACAATGAGCAGTTCTTC
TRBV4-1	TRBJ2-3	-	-	CASSQAGTLFTDTQYF	TGCGCCAGCAGCCAAGCCGGGACACTCTTCACAGATACGCAGTATTTT
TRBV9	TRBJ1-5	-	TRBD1	CASSAGRGRQPQHF	TGTGCCAGCAGCGCCGGCAGGGGGCGGCAGCCCCAGCATTTT
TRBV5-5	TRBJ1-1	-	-	CASSLDRGHTEAFF	TGTGCCAGCAGCTTGGATAGAGGGCACACTGAAGCTTTCTTT
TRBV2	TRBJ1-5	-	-	CASSELRSNQPQHF	TGTGCCAGCAGTGAACTTAGAAGCAATCAGCCCCAGCATTTT
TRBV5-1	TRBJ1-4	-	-	CASSASGTRGEKLFF	TGCGCCAGCAGCGCCTCCGGGACACGGGGAGAAAAACTGTTTTTT
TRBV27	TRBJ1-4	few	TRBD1	CASSLDRAAPNEKLFF	TGTGCCAGCAGTTTAGACAGGGCCGCGCCTAATGAAAAACTGTTTTTT
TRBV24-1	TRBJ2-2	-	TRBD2	CATSVRLSGRTRDGELFF	TGTGCCACCAGTGTCCGCCTTAGCGGGAGGACACGTGACGGGGAGCTGTTTTTT
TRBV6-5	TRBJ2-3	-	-	CASTPRQGFTDTQYF	TGTGCCAGCACTCCGCGGCAGGGGTTCACAGATACGCAGTATTTT
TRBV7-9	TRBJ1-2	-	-	CASSPTGTIYGYTF	TGTGCCAGCAGCCCGACAGGCACTATCTATGGCTACACCTTC
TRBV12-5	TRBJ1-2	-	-	CASGITGLNYGYTF	TGTGCTAGTGGTATCACAGGGTTGAACTATGGCTACACCTTC
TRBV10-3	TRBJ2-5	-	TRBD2	CATRTSGEGETQYF	TGTGCCACGCGGACTAGCGGGGAGGGAGAGACCCAGTACTTC
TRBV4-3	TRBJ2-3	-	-	CASSQDTDLRDTQYF	TGCGCCAGCAGCCAAGACACTGATTTGAGAGATACGCAGTATTTT
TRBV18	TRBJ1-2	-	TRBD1	CASSRIQGDGYTF	TGTGCCAGCTCACGGATACAGGGGGATGGCTACACCTTC
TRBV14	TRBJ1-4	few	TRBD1	CASSHGTGFNEKLFF	TGTGCCAGCAGCCACGGGACAGGATTTAATGAAAAACTGTTTTTT
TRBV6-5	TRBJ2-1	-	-	CASSPSQYNEQFF	TGTGCCAGCAGCCCATCTCAGTACAATGAGCAGTTCTTC
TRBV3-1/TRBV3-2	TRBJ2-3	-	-	CASSQRLSTDTQYF	TGTGCCAGCAGCCAGAGACTAAGCACAGATACGCAGTATTTT
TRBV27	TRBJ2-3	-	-	CASSLSFPQGRSSTDTQYF	TGTGCCAGCAGTTTATCGTTCCCGCAGGGGCGGTCCAGCACAGATACGCAGTATTTT
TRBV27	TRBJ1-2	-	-	CASSADSQGSYGYTF	TGTGCCAGCAGTGCCGACAGCCAAGGGTCTTATGGCTACACCTTC